Presented here are 28 T cell receptor beta chains from one specimen sequenced in a study of neurological immune-mediated disorders. One entry per CDR3 protein, called by TCRdb with MiXCR from the 5' RACE reads. The sample lists some 33,000 distinct CDR3 sequences; over 1.2% were seen once. The material sequenced was PBMCs. These receptors all stem from a woman aged 25-40 years with multiple sclerosis.

The CDR3 DNA is TGTGCTAGTGGTTTGTCGGGGAGGAATGAAAAACTGTTTTTT. Translation gives CASGLSGRNEKLFF. This sequence joins TRBV12-5 and TRBJ1-4; D gene ambiguous. The CDR3 runs 14 residues. The germline V and J ends were trimmed by 2 bases and 5 bases, with 9 bases remaining between them. Germline values: CDR1 LGHNT, CDR2 FRNRAP.

This clonotype has ten or more counts. The rearrangement joins TRBV28 to TRBJ2-7; unclear D gene. V was shortened by 4 bases and J by 7 bases, with 8 bases between the two germline ends. The CDR3 runs to 11 residues. The V gene's germline CDR1 is MDHEN and CDR2 SYDVKM. The CDR3 region has the DNA TGTGCCAGCAGTTCCGGACGGGAGCAGTACTTC. This encodes CASSSGREQYF.

The CDR3 sequence is CASSAGDPTGELFF. CDR3 sequence (DNA): TGTGCCAGCAGCGCCGGGGATCCCACCGGGGAGCTGTTTTTT. This sequence joins TRBV9 and TRBJ2-2, with D perhaps matching TRBD2 (5 bases). The CDR3 has 14 residues. Germline loops: CDR1 SGDLS, CDR2 YYNGEE. V gave up 3 bases and J gave up 4 bases, with 10 bases separating them. Drawing the rest from reference TRBV9 and TRBJ2-2, the complete variable domain is DSGVTQTPKHLITATGQRVTLRCSPRSGDLSVYWYQQSLDQGLQFLIQYYNGEERAKGNILERFSAQQFPDLHSELNLSSLELGDSALYFCASSAGDPTGELFFGEGSRLTVL.

This clonotype has a count of ten or more. The CDR3 sequence is CAISELGDNQPQHF. CDR3 nucleotides: TGTGCCATCAGTGAGTTAGGGGACAATCAGCCCCAGCATTTT. The V call is TRBV10-3, the J call TRBJ1-5; maybe TRBD1 (5 bases). Germline lookup yields CDR1 ENHRY and CDR2 SYGVKD. The CDR3 spans 14 residues. With 1 base removed from V and 3 bases from J, the gap between germline ends came to 7 bases.

This clonotype was picked up many times. CDR3 DNA sequence: TGTGCCAGCAGCTTAACAGATGGCTACACCTTC. Amino acids: CASSLTDGYTF. The chain couples TRBV5-5 to TRBJ1-2; D unresolved. Trimming removed 2 bases from V and 6 bases from J, with 5 bases in between. The CDR3 runs 11 residues. The germline gives CDR1 SGHKS, CDR2 YYEKEE (reference sequence).

This clonotype was detected many times. This chain links TRBV5-1 with TRBJ2-7, with 8 bases aligning to TRBD2. There are 14 residues in the CDR3. V dropped 4 bases and J dropped 1; count of bases not matched to a gene: 4. From germline, CDR1 is SGHRS and CDR2 YFSETQ. As DNA, the CDR3 is TGCGCCAGCAGCACAAGCGGGGGATCCTACGAGCAGTACTTC. It is translated as CASSTSGGSYEQYF.

Ten or more counts support this clonotype. This chain uses TRBV12-3 or TRBV12-4 with TRBJ2-7, with TRBD1 matching over 9 bases. The V gene end was trimmed by 6 bases and the J gene end by 4 bases; junction bases not matched to a gene: 4. There are 13 residues in the CDR3. The CDR3 nucleotides read TGTGCCAGCAGCCGGGACAGGGAATACGAGCAGTACTTC. Translation: CASSRDREYEQYF.

This clonotype was recorded many times. This chain connects TRBV10-3 to TRBJ2-4; the D is unclear. The V and J ends lost 5 bases and 7 bases respectively, with 6 bases between them. Per the germline V gene, CDR1 is ENHRY and CDR2 is SYGVKD. This CDR3 has 11 residues. The CDR3 spells CAISTGNIQYF. CDR3 in DNA: TGTGCCATCAGTACTGGGAACATTCAGTACTTC.

This clonotype came up many times. CDR3 sequence (DNA): TGTGCCAGTTCCGGGGAGACCCAGTACTTC. This translates into CASSGETQYF. The gene calls are TRBV2 and TRBJ2-5; D is uncertain. Per the germline V gene, CDR1 is SNHLY and CDR2 is FYNNEI. The V and J ends lost 9 bases and 5 bases respectively, with 7 bases between them. This CDR3 spans 10 amino acids.

In this sample, this clonotype turned up many times. The V call is TRBV12-3 or TRBV12-4, the J call TRBJ1-2, with D unresolved. Trimming took off 3 bases at V and 6 bases at J, with 8 bases between the two ends. CDR3 size: 12 residues. In DNA form, the CDR3 reads TGTGCCAGCAGTTTGCAGTGGGATGGCTACACCTTC. This translates into CASSLQWDGYTF.

This clonotype was observed at least ten times. The chain combines TRBV7-2 with TRBJ2-1; D is uncertain. The length of the CDR3 is 13 residues. Germline V CDR1 and CDR2: SGHTA, FQGNSA. V lost 4 bases to trimming and J lost 5 bases, with 9 bases between them. CDR3 sequence (DNA): TGTGCCAGCAGCTCCCGTCGTAACAATGAGCAGTTCTTC. Its protein product is CASSSRRNNEQFF.

Ten or more counts support this clonotype. V is TRBV7-2 and J is TRBJ1-5; D not resolved. Trimming pared 1 base from V and 0 bases from J, leaving 7 bases between. This CDR3 has 15 residues. Germline values: CDR1 SGHTA, CDR2 FQGNSA. DNA of the CDR3: TGTGCCAGCAGCTTAGGTTCTTATAGCAATCAGCCCCAGCATTTT. The encoded protein is CASSLGSYSNQPQHF.

This clonotype has ten or more counts. V usage is TRBV5-6 and J usage is TRBJ2-5; D is possibly TRBD1 (6 bases). Trimming removed 4 bases from V and 2 bases from J, with 15 bases in between. Germline-derived CDR1 and CDR2 are SGHDT and YYEEEE. The CDR3 runs to 15 residues. Here the CDR3 DNA reads TGTGCCAGCAGCCCCCAAGGACAGCAACAAGAGACCCAGTACTTC. This encodes CASSPQGQQQETQYF.

This clonotype was counted ten times or more. V and J are TRBV4-3 and TRBJ1-6; tentatively, D is TRBD1 (6 bases). The CDR3 contains 14 residues. Germline CDR1 and CDR2: LGHNA and YSLEER. Deletions cut 7 bases from V and 6 bases from J, with 13 bases between. The CDR3 here is CASTRDKGNSPLHF. Written as DNA, the CDR3 is TGCGCCAGCACCCGGGACAAGGGTAATTCACCCCTCCACTTT.

In its sample, this clonotype was seen many times. The chain employs TRBV18 and TRBJ2-3, with unresolved D. The CDR3 runs 15 residues. Germline assignment: CDR1 KGHSH and CDR2 LQKENI. The V and J ends lost 1 base and 7 bases respectively, with 15 bases between them. The CDR3 protein is CASSPQGQVGNTQYF. CDR3 DNA sequence: TGTGCCAGCTCACCACAGGGTCAGGTTGGAAATACGCAGTATTTT.

At least ten counts were recorded for this clonotype. The rearrangement uses TRBV24-1 and TRBJ2-5, with D hard to call. V gave up 5 bases and J gave up 1 base, with 10 bases separating them. CDR3 size: 14 residues. Germline V gene lookup returns CDR1 KGHDR and CDR2 SFDVKD. The CDR3 loop is CATSGAGPQETQYF. CDR3 DNA: TGTGCCACCAGTGGGGCAGGACCCCAAGAGACCCAGTACTTC.

Ten or more counts support this clonotype. The chain employs TRBV2 and TRBJ1-2; D not resolved. The V gene lost 7 bases and the J gene lost 2 bases, with 8 bases spanning the gap. Looked up from germline, CDR1 is SNHLY and CDR2 is FYNNEI. This CDR3 has 12 amino acids. The CDR3 protein is CASKGANYGYTF. The CDR3 DNA is TGTGCCAGCAAAGGAGCAAACTATGGCTACACCTTC.

This clonotype was detected ten times or more. The chain joins TRBV7-2 to TRBJ1-2, with D perhaps TRBD1 (6 bases). Trimming removed 6 bases from V and 5 bases from J, with 16 bases in between. CDR3 size: 14 residues. CDR1 and CDR2 from the germline V gene are SGHTA and FQGNSA. The CDR3 region is CASRSGQHLYGYTF. Here the CDR3 DNA reads TGTGCCAGCAGATCCGGACAGCACCTATATGGCTACACCTTC. Filled out from reference TRBV7-2 and TRBJ1-2, the complete variable domain reads GAGVSQSPSNKVTEKGKDVELRCDPISGHTALYWYRQSLGQGLEFLIYFQGNSAPDKSGLPSDRFSAERTGGSVSTLTIQRTQQEDSAVYLCASRSGQHLYGYTFGSGTRLTVV.

This clonotype was recorded at least ten times. The CDR3: CASSPQRGPYNEQFF. The CDR3 coding sequence is TGTGCCAGCAGCCCCCAACGGGGGCCTTACAATGAGCAGTTCTTC. The chain combines TRBV7-2 with TRBJ2-1; D may correspond to TRBD1 or TRBD2 (6 bases each). V was clipped by 5 bases and J by 4 bases, with 15 bases between them. The CDR3 length is 15 residues. CDR1 and CDR2 from the germline V gene are SGHTA and FQGNSA.

In its sample, this clonotype was seen many times. The V call is TRBV5-4, the J call TRBJ2-2; D gene ambiguous. The germline CDR1 and CDR2 sequences are SGHNT and YYREEE (reference sequence). V was cut by 5 bases and J by 6 bases, with 8 bases left in between. The CDR3 sequence is 12 residues long. CDR3 sequence (DNA): TGTGCCAGCAGGATCCCTTCCGGGGAGCTGTTTTTT. It yields the protein CASRIPSGELFF.

This clonotype was observed many times. This chain connects TRBV6-5 to TRBJ2-5; 9 positions match TRBD1. CDR3 length: 15 residues. Per the germline V gene, CDR1 is MNHEY and CDR2 is SVGAGI. V lost 5 bases to trimming and J lost 5 bases; unmatched junction nucleotides: 9. CDR3 sequence (DNA): TGTGCCAGCAGTGCCTCGACAGGGGGAACGGAGACCCAGTACTTC. Translation gives CASSASTGGTETQYF.

This clonotype was seen a handful of times. V and J are TRBV11-2 and TRBJ2-3; D unclear. Trimming removed 1 base at V and 8 bases at J, with 7 bases between. The CDR3 spans 12 residues. Looked up from germline, CDR1 is SGHAT and CDR2 is FQNNGV. The CDR3 spells CASSLGYGTQYF. The CDR3 nucleotides read TGTGCCAGCAGCTTAGGTTATGGTACGCAGTATTTT.

This clonotype was observed many times. The chain joins TRBV7-2 to TRBJ2-5; 8 bases fit TRBD1. Germline V gene sequence: CDR1 SGHTA, CDR2 FQGNSA. The V segment lost 6 bases and the J segment 6 bases; nucleotides outside the gene matches: 12. This CDR3 has 15 residues. Here the CDR3 reads CASRKSGQETKTQYF. CDR3 in DNA: TGTGCCAGCAGGAAGTCGGGACAGGAAACAAAGACCCAGTACTTC.

The sample holds many counts of this clonotype. V gene TRBV3-1 combines with J gene TRBJ1-3; D is uncertain. The CDR3 is 15 residues long. Germline lookup yields CDR1 LGHDT and CDR2 YNNKEL (reference sequence). The germline V and J ends were trimmed by 3 bases and 0 bases, with 9 bases remaining between them. CDR3 loop: CASSQPQFSGNTIYF. In nucleotides, the CDR3 is TGTGCCAGCAGCCAGCCACAGTTCTCTGGAAACACCATATATTTT.

This clonotype has ten or more counts. This sequence joins TRBV11-2 and TRBJ1-3; 9 positions match TRBD1. Per germline, CDR1 SGHAT and CDR2 FQNNGV. The CDR3 runs 16 residues. The V and J ends lost 5 bases and 3 bases, in that order; junction bases with no gene match: 8. CDR3 in DNA: TGTGCCAGCAGCCACCAGACAGGGGGTAGTGGAAACACCATATATTTT. It is translated as CASSHQTGGSGNTIYF.

About this clonotype itself: A single base separates this from a much larger clone, so it may be a read error. Here the CDR3 omits its conserved ending phenylalanine or tryptophan, so a read error is the likely source. The genes are TRBV7-8 and TRBJ1-1, with D unresolved. V was clipped by 6 bases and J by 0 bases, with 5 bases between them. The CDR3 contains 12 residues. Germline V gives CDR1 SGHVS, CDR2 FQNEAQ. CDR3 residues: CASRQLNTEAFC. The CDR3 DNA follows: TGTGCCAGCAGGCAGTTGAACACTGAAGCTTTCTGT.

This clonotype was seen ten or more times. The V and J genes are TRBV5-1 and TRBJ2-1; the match to TRBD1 covers 8 bases. The germline CDR1 and CDR2 sequences are SGHRS and YFSETQ. The length of the CDR3 is 13 residues. With 0 bases clipped from V and 10 bases from J, the junction kept 3 bases outside the gene matches. CDR3 sequence reads: CASSLAGGEEQFF. CDR3 nucleotides: TGCGCCAGCAGCTTGGCAGGGGGCGAGGAGCAGTTCTTC. Combining the CDR3 with reference TRBV5-1 and TRBJ2-1 gives the whole variable domain KAGVTQTPRYLIKTRGQQVTLSCSPISGHRSVSWYQQTPGQGLQFLFEYFSETQRNKGNFPGRFSGRQFSNSRSEMNVSTLELGDSALYLCASSLAGGEEQFFGPGTRLTVL.

This clonotype has ten or more counts. V gene TRBV10-3 combines with J gene TRBJ2-1; possible D gene TRBD2, 7 bases. This CDR3 spans 16 amino acids. Trimming left V 3 bases short and J 1 base short, with 13 bases between. Germline V CDR1 and CDR2: ENHRY, SYGVKD. The CDR3 DNA is TGTGCCATCAGTGATAAGGGGGGGGGTTCCTACAATGAGCAGTTCTTC. It yields the protein CAISDKGGGSYNEQFF.